What follows is one T cell receptor beta chain and its context. The junction and the germline gene differ at one end; a read error may be behind it. Starting from approximately 500 ng of total RNA, TCR beta cDNA was produced with a primer in the constant region. A slightly modified ARM-PCR protocol with three nested multiplex PCR rounds produced these TCR beta libraries. Two initial PCR rounds of roughly 10 cycles each paired TRBV1-TRBV30 forward primers with a C-beta reverse primer. TCRdb re-derived calls from the multiplex PCR reads in MiXCR, one entry per CDR3 protein. The sample yields roughly 50,000 distinct CDR3 sequences, around 79% seen once. The CDR3 runs 15 residues. CDR1 MGHRA and CDR2 YSYEKL come from the germline V gene. Each 20-30 mg portion of unsorted bulk tissue served as the source for co-extraction of RNA and DNA. This record comes from a study of tumor-infiltrating lymphocytes in primary liver carcinoma.

The chain combines TRBV4-1 with TRBJ1-2; no firm D call. The receptor was derived from a man aged 35-49 years with primary liver carcinoma and hepatitis B virus infection. Sequencing was done on a sample of liver tumor tissue from sampling region 2. Indicated subset: tumor region T2, inferior pole. CDR3 loop: CASSPEESANYDYTF. In DNA form, the CDR3 reads TGCGCCAGCAGCCCTGAAGAGTCAGCTAACTATGACTACACCTTC.